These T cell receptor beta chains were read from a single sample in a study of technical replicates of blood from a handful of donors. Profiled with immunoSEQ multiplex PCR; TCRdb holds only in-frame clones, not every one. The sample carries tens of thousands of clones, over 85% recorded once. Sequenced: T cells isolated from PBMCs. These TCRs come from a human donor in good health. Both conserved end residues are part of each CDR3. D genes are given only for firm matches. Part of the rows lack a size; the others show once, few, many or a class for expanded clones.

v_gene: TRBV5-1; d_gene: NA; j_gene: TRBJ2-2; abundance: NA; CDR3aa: CASTGVNTGELFF; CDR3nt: TGCGCCAGCACCGGGGTTAACACCGGGGAGCTGTTTTTT
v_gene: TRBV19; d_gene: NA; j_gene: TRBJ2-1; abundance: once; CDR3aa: CASRAGVPSGEQFF; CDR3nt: TGTGCCAGTAGGGCAGGGGTTCCCTCTGGTGAGCAGTTCTTC
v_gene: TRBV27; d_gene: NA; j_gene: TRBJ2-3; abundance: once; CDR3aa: CASSPQGSLSTDTQYF; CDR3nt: TGTGCCAGCAGTCCCCAGGGCTCTCTCAGCACAGATACGCAGTATTTT
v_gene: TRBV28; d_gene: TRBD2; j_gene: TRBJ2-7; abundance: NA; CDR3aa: CASSLSGGTYEQYF; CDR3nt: TGTGCCAGCAGTCTCAGCGGGGGGACTTACGAGCAGTACTTC
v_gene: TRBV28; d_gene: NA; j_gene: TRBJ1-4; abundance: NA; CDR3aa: CASSPLGGSANEKLFF; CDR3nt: TGTGCCAGCAGTCCCCTTGGGGGCTCAGCTAATGAAAAACTGTTTTTT
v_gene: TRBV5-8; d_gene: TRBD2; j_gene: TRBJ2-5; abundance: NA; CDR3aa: CASSLGGGTGFETQYF; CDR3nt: TGTGCCAGCAGCTTGGGGGGGGGAACGGGCTTCGAGACCCAGTACTTC
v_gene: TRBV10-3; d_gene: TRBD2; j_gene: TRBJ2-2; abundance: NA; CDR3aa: CAISGLAVNTGELFF; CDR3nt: TGTGCCATCAGTGGACTAGCGGTGAACACCGGGGAGCTGTTTTTT
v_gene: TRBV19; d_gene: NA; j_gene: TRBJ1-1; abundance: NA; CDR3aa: CASLPRGGEGTEAFF; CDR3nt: TGTGCCAGTCTCCCGAGGGGAGGGGAGGGGACTGAAGCTTTCTTT
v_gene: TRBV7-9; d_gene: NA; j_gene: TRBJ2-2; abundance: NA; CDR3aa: CASSSLPPTAGELFF; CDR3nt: TGTGCCAGCAGCTCCCTTCCCCCTACGGCCGGGGAGCTGTTTTTT
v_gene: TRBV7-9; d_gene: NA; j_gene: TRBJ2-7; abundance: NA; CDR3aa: CASSLDGGPYEQYF; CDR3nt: TGTGCCAGCAGCTTAGATGGAGGGCCCTACGAGCAGTACTTC
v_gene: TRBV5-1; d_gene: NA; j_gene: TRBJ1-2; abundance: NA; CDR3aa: CASSSGESNYGYTF; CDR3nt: TGCGCCAGCAGCTCCGGGGAATCTAACTATGGCTACACCTTC
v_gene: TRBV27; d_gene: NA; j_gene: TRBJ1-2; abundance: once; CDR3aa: CASSLKAGVNGYTF; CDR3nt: TGTGCCAGCAGTTTAAAGGCCGGGGTAAATGGCTACACCTTC
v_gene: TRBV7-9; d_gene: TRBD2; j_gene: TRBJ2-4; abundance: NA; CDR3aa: CASSLAGTSFRNIQYF; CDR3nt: TGTGCCAGCAGCTTAGCGGGGACTAGTTTTAGGAACATTCAGTACTTC
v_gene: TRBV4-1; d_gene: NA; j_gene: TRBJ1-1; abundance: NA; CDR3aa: CASSQAPDSMNTEAFF; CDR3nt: TGCGCCAGCAGCCAAGCCCCGGACAGCATGAACACTGAAGCTTTCTTT
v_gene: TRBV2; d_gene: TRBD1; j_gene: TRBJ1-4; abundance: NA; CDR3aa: CASRTDRGPEKLFF; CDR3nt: TGTGCCAGCAGGACGGACAGGGGGCCAGAAAAACTGTTTTTT
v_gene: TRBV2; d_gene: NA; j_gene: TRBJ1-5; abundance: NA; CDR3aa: CASRTRVIQPQHF; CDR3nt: TGTGCCAGCAGAACCAGGGTAATTCAGCCCCAGCATTTT
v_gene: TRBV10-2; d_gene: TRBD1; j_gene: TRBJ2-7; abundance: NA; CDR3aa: CASTDRGVTYEQYF; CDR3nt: TGCGCCAGCACTGACAGGGGGGTTACCTACGAGCAGTACTTC
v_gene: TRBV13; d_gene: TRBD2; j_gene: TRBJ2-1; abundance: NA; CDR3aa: CASSPGLAGNNEQFF; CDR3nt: TGTGCCAGCAGCCCGGGACTAGCGGGAAACAATGAGCAGTTCTTC
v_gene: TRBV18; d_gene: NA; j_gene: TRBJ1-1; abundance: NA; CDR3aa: CASSLMGDLEAFF; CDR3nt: TGTGCCAGCTCACTCATGGGGGACTTAGAAGCTTTCTTT
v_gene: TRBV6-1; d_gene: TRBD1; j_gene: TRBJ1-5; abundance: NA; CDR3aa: CASTEGQGKGQPQHF; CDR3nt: TGTGCCAGCACGGAGGGACAGGGCAAAGGTCAGCCCCAGCATTTT
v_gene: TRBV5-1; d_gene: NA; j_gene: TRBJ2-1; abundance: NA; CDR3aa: CASSFLANEQFF; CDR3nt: TGCGCCAGCAGCTTTCTAGCCAATGAGCAGTTCTTC
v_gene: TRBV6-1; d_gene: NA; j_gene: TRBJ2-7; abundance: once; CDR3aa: CASSEVTGHRSYEQYF; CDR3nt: TGTGCCAGCAGTGAAGTTACGGGTCATAGGTCTTACGAGCAGTACTTC
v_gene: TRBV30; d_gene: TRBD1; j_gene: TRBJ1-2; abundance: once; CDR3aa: CACRRALGQEANYGYTF; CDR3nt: TGTGCCTGTCGTCGTGCCCTCGGACAGGAAGCTAACTATGGCTACACCTTC
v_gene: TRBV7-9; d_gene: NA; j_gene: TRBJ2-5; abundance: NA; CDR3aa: CASSSLARETQYF; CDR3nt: TGTGCCAGCAGCTCCCTAGCTCGGGAGACCCAGTACTTC
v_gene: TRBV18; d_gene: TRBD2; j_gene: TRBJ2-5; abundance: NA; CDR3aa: CASSKSRGGLETQYF; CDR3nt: TGTGCCAGCTCAAAGTCTCGGGGGGGCTTGGAGACCCAGTACTTC
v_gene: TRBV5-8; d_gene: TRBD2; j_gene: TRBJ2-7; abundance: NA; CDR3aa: CASSPLAGRKYF; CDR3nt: TGTGCCAGCAGCCCCCTAGCGGGACGGAAGTACTTC
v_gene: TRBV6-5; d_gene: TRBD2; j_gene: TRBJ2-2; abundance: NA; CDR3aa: CASRGLVNTGELFF; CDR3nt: TGTGCCAGCAGGGGACTAGTTAACACCGGGGAGCTGTTTTTT
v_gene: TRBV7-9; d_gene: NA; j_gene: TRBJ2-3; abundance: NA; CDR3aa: CASSLGTHRTDTQYF; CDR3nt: TGTGCCAGCAGCCTGGGCACCCACCGCACAGATACGCAGTATTTT
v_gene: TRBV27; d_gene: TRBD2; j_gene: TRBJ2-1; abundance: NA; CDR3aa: CASSQGLAGERGEQFF; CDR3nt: TGTGCCAGCAGTCAAGGACTAGCGGGAGAAAGAGGTGAGCAGTTCTTC
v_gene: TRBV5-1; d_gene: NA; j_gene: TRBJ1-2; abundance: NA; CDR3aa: CASSLYRDKKSVYGYTF; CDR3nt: TGCGCCAGCAGCCTTTACCGGGACAAGAAATCGGTCTATGGCTACACCTTC
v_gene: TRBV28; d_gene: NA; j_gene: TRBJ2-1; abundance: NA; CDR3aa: CASSLLGDTPNEQFF; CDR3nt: TGTGCCAGCAGTTTATTGGGAGATACACCGAATGAGCAGTTCTTC
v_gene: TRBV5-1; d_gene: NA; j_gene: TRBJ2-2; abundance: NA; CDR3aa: CASSLESGVFAGELFF; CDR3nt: TGCGCCAGCAGCTTGGAGTCAGGGGTTTTTGCCGGGGAGCTGTTTTTT
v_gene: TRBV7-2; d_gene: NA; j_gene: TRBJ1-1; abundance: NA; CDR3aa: CASSLGSGENTEAFF; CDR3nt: TGTGCCAGCAGCTTAGGTTCAGGGGAGAACACTGAAGCTTTCTTT
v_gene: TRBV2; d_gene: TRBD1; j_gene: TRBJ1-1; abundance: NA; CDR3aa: CASSWTGSYTEAFF; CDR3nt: TGTGCCAGCAGCTGGACAGGGTCGTACACTGAAGCTTTCTTT
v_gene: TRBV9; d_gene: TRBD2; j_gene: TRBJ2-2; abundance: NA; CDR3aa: CASSVVSGGLGELFF; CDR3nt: TGTGCCAGCAGCGTAGTGAGCGGGGGCTTAGGGGAGCTGTTTTTT
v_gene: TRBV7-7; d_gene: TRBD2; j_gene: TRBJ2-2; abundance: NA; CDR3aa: CASSPWWEGNGELFF; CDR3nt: TGTGCCAGCAGCCCCTGGTGGGAGGGCAACGGGGAGCTGTTTTTT
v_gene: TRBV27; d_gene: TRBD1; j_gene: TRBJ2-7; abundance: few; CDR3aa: CASSFGDSSYEQYF; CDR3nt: TGTGCCAGCAGTTTTGGGGACAGTTCCTACGAGCAGTACTTC
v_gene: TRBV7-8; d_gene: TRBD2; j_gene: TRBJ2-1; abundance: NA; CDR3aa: CASSLMGTSGRAASENEQFF; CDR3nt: TGTGCCAGCAGCCTGATGGGAACTAGCGGGAGGGCGGCTTCGGAGAATGAGCAGTTCTTC
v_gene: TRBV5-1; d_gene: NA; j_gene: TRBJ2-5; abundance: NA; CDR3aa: CASSLSGAQETQYF; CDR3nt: TGCGCCAGCAGCTTGTCAGGGGCACAAGAGACCCAGTACTTC
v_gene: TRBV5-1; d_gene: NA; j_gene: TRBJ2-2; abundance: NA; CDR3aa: CASKWWEVSGELFF; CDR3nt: TGCGCCAGCAAATGGTGGGAGGTCTCCGGGGAGCTGTTTTTT
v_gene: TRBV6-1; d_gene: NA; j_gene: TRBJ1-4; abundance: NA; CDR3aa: CASSEAQFFPNEKLFF; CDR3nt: TGTGCCAGCAGTGAAGCTCAGTTTTTCCCGAATGAAAAACTGTTTTTT
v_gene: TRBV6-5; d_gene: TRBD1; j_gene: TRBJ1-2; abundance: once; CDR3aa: CASSYGTGLNYGYTF; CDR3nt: TGTGCCAGCAGTTACGGGACAGGCCTCAACTATGGCTACACCTTC
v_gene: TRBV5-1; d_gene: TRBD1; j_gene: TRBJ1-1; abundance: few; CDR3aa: CASSLARQGSLRNTEAFF; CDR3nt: TGCGCCAGCAGCTTGGCGAGACAGGGTTCGTTAAGGAACACTGAAGCTTTCTTT
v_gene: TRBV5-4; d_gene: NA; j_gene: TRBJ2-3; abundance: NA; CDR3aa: CASSLVTGIGTDTQYF; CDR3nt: TGTGCCAGCAGTTTAGTTACAGGGATCGGCACAGATACGCAGTATTTT
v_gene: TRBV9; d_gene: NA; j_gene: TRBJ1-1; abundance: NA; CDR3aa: CASSPHYRDTEAFF; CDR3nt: TGTGCCAGCAGCCCCCACTACAGGGACACTGAAGCTTTCTTT
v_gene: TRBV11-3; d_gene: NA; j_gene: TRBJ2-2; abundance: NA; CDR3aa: CASSLDYRVTGELFF; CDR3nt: TGTGCCAGCAGCTTAGATTACAGGGTAACCGGGGAGCTGTTTTTT
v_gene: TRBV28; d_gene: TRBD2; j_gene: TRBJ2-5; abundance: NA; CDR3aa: CASRPPTSGVETQYF; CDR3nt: TGTGCCAGCAGACCCCCGACTAGCGGGGTAGAGACCCAGTACTTC
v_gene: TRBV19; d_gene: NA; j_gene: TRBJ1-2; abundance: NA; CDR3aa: CASSIRPEGGYGYTF; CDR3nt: TGTGCCAGTAGTATCCGACCGGAGGGCGGCTATGGCTACACCTTC
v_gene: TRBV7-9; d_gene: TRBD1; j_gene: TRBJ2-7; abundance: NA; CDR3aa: CASSFTGDGDEQYF; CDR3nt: TGTGCCAGCAGCTTTACAGGGGACGGAGACGAGCAGTACTTC
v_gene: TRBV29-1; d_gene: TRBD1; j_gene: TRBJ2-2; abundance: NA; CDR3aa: CSVGQGTTGELFF; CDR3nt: TGCAGCGTTGGACAGGGGACCACCGGGGAGCTGTTTTTT
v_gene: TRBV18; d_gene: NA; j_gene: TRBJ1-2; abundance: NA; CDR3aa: CASSLPSDYGYTF; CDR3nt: TGTGCCAGCTCACTTCCCTCGGACTATGGCTACACCTTC
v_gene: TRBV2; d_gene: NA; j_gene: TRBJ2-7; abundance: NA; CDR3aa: CASSEAEVGPREQYF; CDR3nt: TGTGCCAGCAGTGAAGCGGAGGTAGGGCCGAGGGAGCAGTACTTC
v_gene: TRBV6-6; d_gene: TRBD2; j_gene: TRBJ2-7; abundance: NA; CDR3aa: CASSYSRTSGYEQYF; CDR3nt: TGTGCCAGCAGTTACTCCCGGACTAGCGGCTACGAGCAGTACTTC
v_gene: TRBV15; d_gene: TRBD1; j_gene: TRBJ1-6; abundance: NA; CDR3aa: CATSSIYPSNTGTGGIRDSPLHF; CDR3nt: TGTGCCACCAGCAGCATATATCCCTCAAATACCGGGACAGGAGGCATTCGGGATTCACCCCTCCACTTT
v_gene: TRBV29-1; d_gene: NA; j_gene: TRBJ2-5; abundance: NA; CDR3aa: CSVQDQETQYF; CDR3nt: TGCAGCGTACAGGACCAAGAGACCCAGTACTTC
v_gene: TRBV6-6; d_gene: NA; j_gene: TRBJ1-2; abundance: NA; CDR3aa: CASSYSIEGTGYGYTF; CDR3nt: TGTGCCAGCAGTTACTCGATTGAGGGGACTGGATATGGCTACACCTTC